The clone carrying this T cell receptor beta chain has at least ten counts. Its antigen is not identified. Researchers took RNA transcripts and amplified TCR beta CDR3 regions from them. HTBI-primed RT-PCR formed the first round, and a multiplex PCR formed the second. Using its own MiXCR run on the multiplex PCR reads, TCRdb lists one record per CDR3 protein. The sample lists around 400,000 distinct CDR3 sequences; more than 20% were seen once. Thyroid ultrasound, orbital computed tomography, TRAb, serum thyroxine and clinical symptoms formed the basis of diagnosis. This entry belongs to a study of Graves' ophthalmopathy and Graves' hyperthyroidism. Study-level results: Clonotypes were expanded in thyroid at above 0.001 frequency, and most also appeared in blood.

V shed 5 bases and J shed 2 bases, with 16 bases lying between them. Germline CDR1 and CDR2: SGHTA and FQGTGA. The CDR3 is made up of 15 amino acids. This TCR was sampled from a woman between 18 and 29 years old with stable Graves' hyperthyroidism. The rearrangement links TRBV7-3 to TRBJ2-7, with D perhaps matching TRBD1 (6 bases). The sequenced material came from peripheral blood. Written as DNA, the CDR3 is TGTGCCAGCAGCGACTCCGGGACAACCGCCTACGAGCAGTACTTC. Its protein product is CASSDSGTTAYEQYF.